This passage covers 12 T cell receptor beta chains from one sample sequenced in a study of breast tumors, draining lymph nodes, adjacent tissues. TCRdb itself ran the multiplex PCR reads through MiXCR, one entry per CDR3 protein. The repertoire holds around 190,000 distinct CDR3 sequences, with roughly a third as singletons. Samples came from axillary lymph nodes draining the breast cancer. The source material was axillary lymph node tissue. The receptors come from a female donor with breast cancer. Some clones in this sample may be carry-over from other donors' samples.

This clonotype was counted many times. The rearrangement joins TRBV2 to TRBJ2-2; 7 bases are a match to TRBD2. Germline V gene sequence: CDR1 SNHLY, CDR2 FYNNEI. The CDR3 loop spans 13 amino acids. V shed 3 bases, J shed 7 bases, and the junction held 2 bases outside the gene matches. CDR3 DNA sequence: TGTGCCAGCAGTGAGGGGGGGGTCGGGGAGCTGTTTTTT. It codes for CASSEGGVGELFF.

Regarding this clonotype: The junction does not match germline at one end; this may be a read error. V gene TRBV20-1 combines with J gene TRBJ2-7; TRBD2 aligns across 8 bases. Germline assignment: CDR1 DFQATT and CDR2 SNEGSKA (reference sequence). The CDR3 covers 13 residues. In nucleotides, the CDR3 is TGCAATGCTAGAAGCGGGAGTGGTTACGCGCAGTACTTC. Translating gives CNARSGSGYAQYF.

This clonotype showed up just a few times. The CDR3 spells CASSHPFVQETQYF. The CDR3 nucleotides read TGTGCCAGCAGTCACCCGTTTGTCCAAGAGACCCAGTACTTC. The rearrangement uses TRBV6-2 or TRBV6-3 and TRBJ2-5; D unresolved. Per the germline V gene, CDR1 is MNHEY and CDR2 is SVGEGT. The CDR3 runs 14 residues. The germline V and J ends were trimmed by 5 bases and 1 base, with 11 bases remaining between them.

The chain has TRBV9 and TRBJ1-1; 8 positions match TRBD1. V lost 1 base and J lost 4; bases outside the gene matches: 3. Germline values: CDR1 SGDLS, CDR2 YYNGEE. The CDR3 has 14 residues. In nucleotides, the CDR3 is TGTGCCAGCAGCGTAAACAGGGGGGGCACTGAAGCTTTCTTT. It translates to CASSVNRGGTEAFF.

The table lists this clonotype with a few counts. The DNA for the CDR3 is TGTGCCAGCAGCCAAGATATTTACCACGCCCTCACAGATACGCAGTATTTT. Translation: CASSQDIYHALTDTQYF. This rearrangement joins TRBV4-2 to TRBJ2-3; D is undetermined. Trimming left V 0 bases short and J 2 bases short, with 15 bases between. Germline CDR1 is LGHNA and CDR2 is YNFKEQ. The CDR3 loop spans 17 amino acids.

In its sample, this clonotype was seen many times. The V and J genes are TRBV2 and TRBJ2-3; no definite D call. Trimming took off 4 bases at V and 0 bases at J, with 8 bases between the two ends. In germline, CDR1 is SNHLY, CDR2 FYNNEI. The CDR3 covers 14 residues. CDR3 amino acids: CASSALPSTDTQYF. The CDR3 region has the DNA TGTGCCAGCAGTGCTCTACCTAGCACAGATACGCAGTATTTT.

In this sample, this clonotype turned up many times. The V call is TRBV7-9, the J call TRBJ2-1; D not resolved. Germline V lookup: CDR1 SEHNR, CDR2 FQNEAQ (reference sequence). This CDR3 region has 13 residues. V dropped 1 base and J dropped 5 bases, with 6 bases sitting between them. In nucleotides, the CDR3 is TGTGCCAGCAGCTTAGTCGAGAACAATGAGCAGTTCTTC. It translates to CASSLVENNEQFF.

Concerning this clonotype itself: A read error may explain this, as a much larger clone is one base away. V is TRBV6-1 and J is TRBJ2-7, with D tentatively TRBD1 (5 bases). V lost 7 bases and J 6 bases, leaving 25 bases between the germline ends. The CDR3 runs 16 residues. Germline V gene sequence: CDR1 MNHNS, CDR2 SASEGT. The DNA for the CDR3 is TGTGCCAGCATCCCGGTAGCTCCAGGACACGTCCTCGAGCAGTACTTC. Translating it yields CASIPVAPGHVLEQYF.

This clonotype has at least ten counts. The chain carries TRBV6-5 and TRBJ2-2; D possibly corresponds to TRBD1 (5 bases). Per germline, CDR1 MNHEY and CDR2 SVGAGI. Trimming stripped 8 bases from V and 4 bases from J, with 14 bases between. The CDR3 covers 14 residues. CDR3 nucleotide sequence: TGTGCCAGCGCTGGGGCCCGTGGCACCGGGGAGCTGTTTTTT. It encodes CASAGARGTGELFF.

This clonotype came up many times. The V and J genes are TRBV10-3 and TRBJ2-7, with TRBD1 as a possible D gene (5 bases). CDR1 and CDR2 (germline): ENHRY, SYGVKD. The V end was cut by 7 bases, the J end by 3 bases, with 13 bases between. There are 13 residues in the CDR3. The CDR3 bases are TGTGCCATCACTTCCGACAGCTTCTACGAGCAGTACTTC. Its protein product is CAITSDSFYEQYF.

Concerning this clonotype itself: At one end, the junction sequence differs from germline, possibly due to a read error. This rearrangement joins TRBV7-7 to TRBJ1-5; D is perhaps TRBD1 (6 bases). The CDR3 extends over 15 amino acids. The germline gives CDR1 SSHAT, CDR2 FNYEAQ (reference sequence). CDR3 amino acids: CASSLVPGGNQPQHF. In DNA form, the CDR3 reads TGTGCTAGCAGCTTAGTGCCAGGGGGCAATCAGCCCCAGCATTTT.

This clonotype was detected ten times or more. The chain couples TRBV19 to TRBJ2-3; possibly TRBD2 for D (5 bases). Trimming pared 3 bases from V and 4 bases from J, leaving 14 bases between. Germline V gene sequence: CDR1 LNHDA, CDR2 SQIVND (reference sequence). CDR3 length equals 15 residues. In nucleotides, the CDR3 is TGTGCCAGTAGTATCCTTGCGGGTTCCGCAGATACGCAGTATTTT. Protein product: CASSILAGSADTQYF.